These T cell receptor beta chains were read from a single sample in a study of CD8+ T cells in alopecia areata. Method: immunoSEQ multiplex PCR; TCRdb's copy keeps in-frame clones and lacks some. The table includes about 180,000 clones, 40% to 65% detected once. The sequences come from CD8+ T cells sorted from blood, collected at week 52, from a patient treated with tofacitinib. The receptors originated from a human donor with alopecia areata. Each CDR3 is given with its conserved first and last residue. D genes are given only for firm matches.

D gene: TRBD1; V gene: TRBV19; J gene: TRBJ1-5; CDR3 protein: CASRPDRVGNQPQHF
D gene: TRBD1; V gene: TRBV2; J gene: TRBJ2-7; CDR3 protein: CASSETGVYEQYF
D gene: TRBD2; V gene: TRBV7-9; J gene: TRBJ2-7; CDR3 protein: CASSGTGTSPYEQYF
D gene: TRBD2; V gene: TRBV10-3; J gene: TRBJ2-3; CDR3 protein: CAISATGTSEHTQYF
D gene: .; V gene: TRBV10-3; J gene: TRBJ2-4; CDR3 protein: CAISERSIAGGNIQYF
D gene: TRBD1; V gene: TRBV27; J gene: TRBJ2-7; CDR3 protein: CASSWGQGSEQYF
D gene: .; V gene: TRBV5-1; J gene: TRBJ2-6; CDR3 protein: CASSLDSSGANVLTF
D gene: .; V gene: TRBV14; J gene: TRBJ1-1; CDR3 protein: CASSRVVRNTEAFF
D gene: .; V gene: TRBV10-3; J gene: TRBJ2-7; CDR3 protein: CAISEPGLRNYEQYF
D gene: .; V gene: TRBV7-9; J gene: TRBJ2-3; CDR3 protein: CASSPWDLTDTQYF
D gene: .; V gene: TRBV19; J gene: TRBJ1-1; CDR3 protein: CASSVTGSNTEAFF
D gene: .; V gene: TRBV5-6; J gene: TRBJ2-5; CDR3 protein: CASSFGDRETQYF
D gene: .; V gene: TRBV5-1; J gene: TRBJ2-3; CDR3 protein: CASSLALRTRTDTQYF
D gene: .; V gene: TRBV4-3; J gene: TRBJ2-1; CDR3 protein: CASSQGVTGLAYNEQFF
D gene: .; V gene: TRBV30; J gene: TRBJ2-7; CDR3 protein: CAWSVVGEQYF
D gene: TRBD2; V gene: TRBV27; J gene: TRBJ2-7; CDR3 protein: CASSSLLAGAYEQYF
D gene: .; V gene: TRBV29-1; J gene: TRBJ1-1; CDR3 protein: CSARVESVEAFF
D gene: .; V gene: TRBV29-1; J gene: TRBJ1-5; CDR3 protein: CSVREGDQPQHF
D gene: .; V gene: TRBV5-4; J gene: TRBJ2-5; CDR3 protein: CASRGEETQYF
D gene: TRBD1; V gene: TRBV29-1; J gene: TRBJ2-1; CDR3 protein: CSVGGQGARHEQFF
D gene: .; V gene: TRBV6-5; J gene: TRBJ1-5; CDR3 protein: CASSYLGSDQPQHF
D gene: TRBD2; V gene: TRBV10-2; J gene: TRBJ2-5; CDR3 protein: CASSEWRGLETQYF
D gene: TRBD1; V gene: TRBV6-5; J gene: TRBJ2-7; CDR3 protein: CASNHRGYEQYF
D gene: .; V gene: TRBV7-9; J gene: TRBJ2-4; CDR3 protein: CASSPAKNIQYF
D gene: .; V gene: TRBV5-1; J gene: TRBJ2-7; CDR3 protein: CASSGGSYEQYF
D gene: .; V gene: TRBV29-1; J gene: TRBJ1-2; CDR3 protein: CSVVFGDGYGYTF
D gene: .; V gene: TRBV27; J gene: TRBJ1-1; CDR3 protein: CASSFSKNTEAFF